The present T cell receptor beta chain was sequenced within a study of OX40 agonist ivuxolimab in advanced cancers. Study overall: A mean age of around 66 years, range roughly 23 to 79, was recorded, and roughly 80% were male.

Libraries were prepared by immunoSEQ multiplex PCR; TCRdb keeps only in-frame clonotypes and omits some of them. The repertoire includes approximately 94,000 clones, around 91% of them detected once, and about 0.81% sits in the top ten. V lost 0 bases and J lost 5, with 7 bases in between. This CDR3 has 13 amino acids. The germline gives CDR1 LNHDA, CDR2 SQIVND (reference sequence). Study-wide results and limits: In CD8+ T cells, expanded clones were on average more numerous than in CD4+. At 0.1 to 3.0 mg/kg, clonal expansion of CD4+ and CD8+ blood T cells had occurred by week 6.

With regard to this clone: What it binds is unknown.

The V call is TRBV19, the J call TRBJ2-5, with unresolved D. The starting material was CD4+ or CD8+ T cells sorted from blood, obtained in a trial of the OX40 agonist ivuxolimab. This clonotype was obtained from an adult with an advanced solid tumor such as melanoma, head and neck, liver or kidney cancer. The CDR3 region is CASSIEIWETQYF. In DNA, the CDR3 is TGTGCCAGTAGTATAGAGATTTGGGAGACCCAGTACTTC.